This T cell receptor (beta chain) is from a study of blood T cell repertoires in COVID-19. About the study: The analysed material was cDNA or gDNA that came from T cells, B-cell-depleted T cells, or PBMCs.

TCRdb's table, derived via immunoSEQ multiplex PCR, lists solely in-frame clones and lacks some. Of roughly 150,000 clones listed, around 80% were seen once; the top ten hold about 7%. Germline assignment: CDR1 MNHEY and CDR2 SVGEGT. The CDR3 spans 18 residues. V shed 4 bases and J shed 5 bases, with 26 bases lying between them. The origin of this receptor is a woman between 50 and 59 years old in a cohort sampled during active or convalescent COVID-19. J is TRBJ1-1 and V is TRBV6-2 or TRBV6-3; the D gene is possibly TRBD1 (6 bases). The sequencing input was peripheral blood. The CDR3 loop is CASSSIRQAMGPWTEAFF. The CDR3 nucleotides are TGTGCCAGCAGTTCCATCAGACAGGCAATGGGGCCTTGGACTGAAGCTTTCTTT.